Described below is a single TCR beta chain sequence and its context. These data belong to a study of PD-1 blockade in classical Hodgkin lymphoma. The assay was immunoSEQ multiplex PCR, and TCRdb's table has in-frame clones only and misses some. Among 50,000 or so clones listed, about two thirds were seen once. Trimming cost V 3 bases and J 4 bases, with 14 bases left between them. Germline V CDR1 and CDR2: SQVTM, ANQGSEA. This CDR3 has 14 residues. Each and every patient relapsed after autologous stem cell transplantation, and patients got differing brentuximab vedotin exposure. The clonotype originates from a human donor with classical Hodgkin lymphoma. The sequences come from peripheral blood mononuclear cells (PBMCs), collected before the second cycle of nivolumab. The chain employs TRBV29-1 and TRBJ2-3; weak D call: TRBD2 (7 bases). CDR3 coding DNA: TGCAGCGTTGATGGGGGGGCAGGAGCAGATACGCAGTATTTT. It codes for CSVDGGAGADTQYF.